The 20 T cell receptor beta chains in this list originate from one sample, sequenced in a study of T cells in localized non-small cell lung cancer. TCRdb keeps only in-frame clones here, not all; method: immunoSEQ multiplex PCR. Of around 96,000 clones in the sample, around 90% were seen once. The sample was PBMCs, taken before any cancer treatment. The receptors shown here come from a woman between 40 and 69 years old with stage II squamous cell lung carcinoma.

The chain joins TRBV7-8 to TRBJ1-1; TRBD1 is a possible D gene (5 bases). Trimming removed 7 bases at V and 4 bases at J, with 16 bases between. The CDR3 is made up of 14 amino acids. Germline-derived CDR1 and CDR2 are SGHVS and FQNEAQ. CDR3 sequence: CASTRAGPTTEAFF. The CDR3 DNA follows: TGTGCCAGCACCCGCGCGGGACCGACCACTGAAGCTTTCTTT.

This clone was recorded only once. The genes are TRBV14 and TRBJ2-1, with D unclear. V lost 0 bases to trimming and J lost 6 bases, with 9 bases between them. CDR3 length: 14 residues. Germline CDR1 reads SGHDN; CDR2 reads FVKESK. The CDR3 DNA sequence: TGTGCCAGCAGCCAAGATCAGACCCTCAATGAGCAGTTCTTC. Its translation: CASSQDQTLNEQFF.

The chain is built from TRBV7-2 and TRBJ1-3; a weak D match, TRBD1 (6 bases). Germline V gene lookup returns CDR1 SGHTA and CDR2 FQGNSA. The V gene lost 0 bases and the J gene lost 1 base, with 19 bases spanning the gap. The CDR3 runs to 19 residues. This CDR3 reads CASSLAPAGPRGSGNTIYF. The CDR3 coding sequence is TGTGCCAGCAGCTTAGCCCCCGCGGGCCCGAGGGGGTCTGGAAACACCATATATTTT.

This chain joins TRBV5-4 and TRBJ1-1, with D possibly matching TRBD1 (5 bases). The CDR3 has 12 amino acids. Germline V gene lookup returns CDR1 SGHNT and CDR2 YYREEE (reference sequence). Trimming pared 1 base from V and 8 bases from J, leaving 9 bases between. The CDR3 protein is CASSLQGKEAFF. DNA of the CDR3: TGTGCCAGCAGCTTGCAGGGCAAGGAAGCTTTCTTT. The whole variable domain, remainder taken from reference TRBV5-4 and TRBJ1-1, is ETGVTQSPTHLIKTRGQQVTLRCSSQSGHNTVSWYQQALGQGPQFIFQYYREEENGRGNFPPRFSGLQFPNYSSELNVNALELDDSALYLCASSLQGKEAFFGQGTRLTVV.

The rearrangement uses TRBV28 and TRBJ2-3, with 12 bases matching TRBD2. The V gene end was trimmed by 4 bases and the J gene end by 9 bases; junction bases not matched to a gene: 8. Looked up from germline, CDR1 is MDHEN and CDR2 is SYDVKM. CDR3 length: 15 residues. This CDR3 is CASSSELAGGTTQYF. The CDR3 DNA is TGTGCCAGCAGTTCAGAACTAGCGGGGGGTACCACGCAGTATTTT.

Written as DNA, the CDR3 is TGTGCCAGCAGAGGGACTAGCGGGGGGACCGGGGAGCTGTTTTTT. It specifies CASRGTSGGTGELFF. V and J are TRBV6-1 and TRBJ2-2, with TRBD2 matching 15 bases. Germline V gives CDR1 MNHNS, CDR2 SASEGT. The CDR3 loop spans 15 amino acids. V trimming: 6 bases; J trimming: 5 bases; junction bases outside the gene matches: 1.

The gene calls are TRBV15 and TRBJ2-6, with 11 positions matching TRBD2. V lost 1 base, J lost 0 bases, and 5 bases stayed unmatched. The germline CDR1 and CDR2 sequences are LNHNV and YYDKDF (reference sequence). The length of the CDR3 is 19 residues. The CDR3 sequence: CATSRVGLAGGSGANVLTF. The DNA for the CDR3 is TGTGCCACCAGCAGAGTTGGGCTAGCGGGGGGCTCTGGGGCCAACGTCCTGACTTTC.

V and J are TRBV2 and TRBJ1-5; D gene ambiguous. The germline CDR1 and CDR2 sequences are SNHLY and FYNNEI. V lost 2 bases and J lost 0, with 11 bases in between. The CDR3 covers 16 residues. The chain's CDR3 is CASSEWHRDSNQPQHF. In nucleotides, the CDR3 is TGTGCCAGCAGTGAATGGCACCGAGATAGCAATCAGCCCCAGCATTTT.

This clone was found once. The chain couples TRBV9 to TRBJ1-6; D call uncertain. V lost 4 bases to trimming and J lost 9 bases, with 17 bases between them. The CDR3 is 15 amino acids. Germline V gives CDR1 SGDLS, CDR2 YYNGEE. DNA of the CDR3: TGTGCCAGCAGCCGGATAAACGGTCATGTTTCACCCCTCCACTTT. Amino acids: CASSRINGHVSPLHF.

The chain employs TRBV5-1 and TRBJ1-1, with TRBD1 matching 7 bases. Trimming at V came to 4 bases and at J to 4 bases, leaving 10 bases not matched to a gene. CDR3 length equals 15 residues. Germline lookup yields CDR1 SGHRS and CDR2 YFSETQ. This chain's CDR3 is CASSPQRAGGTEAFF. In DNA form, the CDR3 reads TGCGCCAGCAGCCCCCAAAGGGCAGGGGGCACTGAAGCTTTCTTT.

This clone was seen more than once but under ten times. The chain recombines TRBV7-6 with TRBJ1-6; D uncertain. The CDR3 contains 15 residues. Trimming left V 2 bases short and J 7 bases short, with 12 bases between. From germline, CDR1 is SGHVS and CDR2 FNYEAQ. CDR3 region: CASSLMAGMNSPLHF. CDR3 DNA: TGTGCCAGCAGCTTAATGGCCGGGATGAATTCACCCCTCCACTTT.

The genes are TRBV5-1 and TRBJ2-1; 11 positions match TRBD2. V lost 3 bases and J lost 0; bases outside the gene matches: 5. Germline CDR1 reads SGHRS; CDR2 reads YFSETQ. This CDR3 comprises 17 residues. The CDR3 DNA sequence: TGCGCCAGCAGCTGGGGACTAGCGGCGAGCTCCTACAATGAGCAGTTCTTC. It yields the protein CASSWGLAASSYNEQFF.

This chain links TRBV15 with TRBJ1-2, with D unresolved. The length of the CDR3 is 15 residues. V lost 0 bases and J 7 bases, leaving 15 bases between the germline ends. In germline, CDR1 is LNHNV, CDR2 YYDKDF (reference sequence). The CDR3 sequence: CATSRDRGRSRGYTF. CDR3 DNA: TGTGCCACCAGCAGAGATCGAGGAAGGTCCCGTGGCTACACCTTC.

The CDR3 loop reads CASSPEGRVGYTF. The CDR3 nucleotides read TGTGCCAGCAGTCCGGAGGGTAGGGTGGGCTACACCTTC. This chain connects TRBV27 to TRBJ1-2; D ambiguous. Germline assignment: CDR1 MNHEY and CDR2 SMNVEV (reference sequence). CDR3 size: 13 residues. Trimming cost V 5 bases and J 8 bases, with 15 bases left between them.

The chain is built from TRBV28 and TRBJ1-5; D might be TRBD1 (5 bases). The CDR3 covers 15 residues. CDR1 and CDR2 from the germline V gene are MDHEN and SYDVKM. V was trimmed by 7 bases and J by 5 bases, leaving 18 bases between them. CDR3 in amino acids: CASTRLGTDHQPQHF. CDR3 nucleotides: TGTGCCAGCACTCGACTCGGGACGGATCATCAGCCCCAGCATTTT.

This clone was found a few times. The chain carries TRBV11-2 and TRBJ2-7; D call uncertain. Germline V gene lookup returns CDR1 SGHAT and CDR2 FQNNGV. The CDR3 contains 11 residues. Trimming removed 5 bases from V and 6 bases from J, with 8 bases in between. In DNA, the CDR3 is TGTGCCAGCAGCCGCATTCGCGAGCAGTACTTC. This translates into CASSRIREQYF.

V usage is TRBV30 and J usage is TRBJ1-2; a weak D match, TRBD1 (5 bases). In germline, CDR1 is GTSNPN, CDR2 SVGIG (reference sequence). The CDR3 runs to 13 residues. V was clipped by 0 bases and J by 8 bases, with 13 bases between them. Here the CDR3 DNA reads TGTGCCTGGAGTGTATCCCAGGGAGGAGGCTACACCTTC. This encodes CAWSVSQGGGYTF. The full variable domain, rest sourced from reference TRBV30 and TRBJ1-2, is SQTIHQWPATLVQPVGSPLSLECTVEGTSNPNLYWYRQAAGRGLQLLFYSVGIGQISSEVPQNLSASRPQDRQFILSSKKLLLSDSGFYLCAWSVSQGGGYTFGSGTRLTVV.

The chain joins TRBV6-6 to TRBJ1-1; the D is unclear. Trimming cost V 6 bases and J 4 bases, with 9 bases left between them. Germline values: CDR1 MNHNY, CDR2 SVGAGI (reference sequence). CDR3 size: 12 residues. CDR3 amino acids: CASSLDGTEAFF. Here the CDR3 DNA reads TGTGCCAGCAGCCTCGATGGCACTGAAGCTTTCTTT.

The chain joins TRBV14 to TRBJ1-1, with D maybe TRBD1 (5 bases). The V gene lost 3 bases and the J gene lost 6 bases, with 20 bases spanning the gap. CDR1 is SGHDN, CDR2 FVKESK, per germline. This CDR3 region has 16 residues. The chain's CDR3 is CASSQVGFRGDAEAFF. The CDR3 nucleotides read TGTGCCAGCAGCCAGGTGGGATTTAGGGGAGACGCTGAAGCTTTCTTT.

CDR3 sequence: CASSFGRIATDTQYF. The DNA for the CDR3 is TGTGCCAGCAGCTTTGGACGGATAGCCACAGATACGCAGTATTTT. The chain joins TRBV11-2 to TRBJ2-3, with D hard to call. CDR3 length: 15 residues. Trimming stripped 3 bases from V and 2 bases from J, with 12 bases between. In germline, CDR1 is SGHAT, CDR2 FQNNGV. The variable domain in full, completed from reference TRBV11-2 and TRBJ2-3, reads EAGVAQSPRYKIIEKRQSVAFWCNPISGHATLYWYQQILGQGPKLLIQFQNNGVVDDSQLPKDRFSAERLKGVDSTLKIQPAKLEDSAVYLCASSFGRIATDTQYFGPGTRLTVL.